Shown below are 3 T cell receptor beta chains from a single sample sequenced in a study of T cell responses to AZD1222 COVID-19 vaccine. Clones were sequenced by immunoSEQ multiplex PCR, and TCRdb holds only the in-frame ones, with some missing. The sample shows 200,000 or so clones, roughly 93% of them seen only once. Specimen: peripheral blood, collected on day 0 of AZD1222 vaccination. The receptors stem from an adult in good health.

CDR3 protein: CSVVDNEQFF. The CDR3 nucleotides are TGCAGCGTTGTGGATAATGAGCAGTTCTTC. The chain uses TRBV29-1 and TRBJ2-1, with D hard to call. Germline V gene data show CDR1 as SQVTM and CDR2 as ANQGSEA. The CDR3 has 10 amino acids. Trimming shortened V by 4 bases and J by 7 bases, and 5 bases separated the two germline ends.

V gene TRBV7-9 combines with J gene TRBJ1-2; the D is unclear. The CDR3 consists of 13 residues. V was clipped by 5 bases and J by 7 bases, with 14 bases between them. Germline CDR1 SEHNR, CDR2 FQNEAQ (reference sequence). The CDR3 DNA follows: TGTGCCAGCAGCCCCGGGTTGACAAGTGGCTACACCTTC. This encodes CASSPGLTSGYTF.

J is TRBJ2-7 and V is TRBV9, with TRBD1 matching 7 bases. CDR1 SGDLS and CDR2 YYNGEE come from the germline V gene. J lost 3 bases, V lost 4 bases, and 4 bases had no gene match. The CDR3 is made up of 13 amino acids. The DNA of the CDR3 is TGTGCCAGCAGCACCCGACAGGGCTACGAGCAGTACTTC. It specifies CASSTRQGYEQYF.